The clone carrying this TCR beta chain was found a few times. Its target is not known. This sample is part of a study of response to subunit inactivated influenza vaccine. Regarding the study as a whole: Authors suggested each seasonal flu vaccination may recruit only limited numbers of new T cells.

MiXCR, applied by TCRdb to the RT-PCR reads, yields one record per CDR3 protein. This table holds more than 200,000 distinct CDR3 sequences, more than 10% found once. Sequencing used non-naive T cells sorted from PBMCs, obtained around two weeks before vaccination. The source of this sequence is a middle-aged man who received an inactivated influenza vaccine.

The CDR3 coding sequence is TGCAGTGCTAGAGATTCCGGCCAGGGGGTTGAAGCTTTCTTT. Amino acid sequence: CSARDSGQGVEAFF. V usage is TRBV20-1 and J usage is TRBJ1-1; 7 bases fit TRBD1. Germline CDR1 reads DFQATT; CDR2 reads SNEGSKA (reference sequence). This CDR3 spans 14 amino acids. The trim removed 0 bases at V and 7 bases at J, leaving 8 bases unmatched.